The T cell receptor beta chain described here comes from a study of T cells after yellow fever vaccination. Study-level results: Compared with primary, the secondary response was weaker and peaked at day 5, not 15. Boosting was followed by the reappearance of most primary-vaccination clones (roughly 95% CD4, 85% to 90% CD8). Across the CD4 and CD8 compartments, a small share of clonotypes was present in both.

This CDR3 is 13 amino acids long. Per germline, CDR1 SGHRS and CDR2 YFSETQ. Turning to this clonotype: Its antigen remains unknown. Compared with germline, one end of the junction differs, possibly owing to a read error.

Template switching with 5'RACE generated the TCR cDNA and added a universal primer site and UMIs. TCRdb processed the 5' RACE reads anew with MiXCR; each CDR3 protein has one entry. Here the sample spans approximately 550,000 distinct CDR3 sequences, roughly a fifth being singletons. This sequence originates from a man aged 30 to 39 who received the YFV17D yellow fever vaccine. This material consisted of PBMCs, taken 15 days after the yellow fever booster vaccination. The chain has TRBV5-1 and TRBJ2-3, with D tentatively TRBD1 (6 bases). The CDR3 nucleotides are TGCGCCAGCAGCTTAATACCCGACCGGGACACCATTTTT. Translated, it gives CASSLIPDRDTIF.